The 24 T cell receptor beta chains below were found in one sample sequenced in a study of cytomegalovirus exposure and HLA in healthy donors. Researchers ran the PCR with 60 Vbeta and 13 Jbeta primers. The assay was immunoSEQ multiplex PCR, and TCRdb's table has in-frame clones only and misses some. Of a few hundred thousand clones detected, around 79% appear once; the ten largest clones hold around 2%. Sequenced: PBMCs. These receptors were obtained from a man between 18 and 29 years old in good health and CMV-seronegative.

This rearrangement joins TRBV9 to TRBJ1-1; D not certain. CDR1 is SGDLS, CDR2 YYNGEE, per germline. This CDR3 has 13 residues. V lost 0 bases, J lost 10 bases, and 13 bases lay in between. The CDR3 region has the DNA TGTGCCAGCAGCGTAGTTGCGGAGGGATCAGCTTTCTTT. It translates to CASSVVAEGSAFF.

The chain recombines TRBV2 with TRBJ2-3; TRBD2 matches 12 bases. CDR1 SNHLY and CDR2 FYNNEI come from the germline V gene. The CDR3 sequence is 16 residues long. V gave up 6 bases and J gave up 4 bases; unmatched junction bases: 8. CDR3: CASSNLLAGGADTQYF. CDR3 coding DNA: TGTGCCAGCAGCAACTTACTAGCGGGAGGAGCAGATACGCAGTATTTT.

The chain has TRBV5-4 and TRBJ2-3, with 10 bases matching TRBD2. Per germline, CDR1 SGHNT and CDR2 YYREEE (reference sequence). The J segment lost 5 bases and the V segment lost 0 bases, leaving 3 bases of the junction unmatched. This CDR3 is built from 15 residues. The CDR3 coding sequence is TGTGCCAGCAGCTTGGCACTAGCGGGAATAGATACGCAGTATTTT. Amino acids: CASSLALAGIDTQYF.

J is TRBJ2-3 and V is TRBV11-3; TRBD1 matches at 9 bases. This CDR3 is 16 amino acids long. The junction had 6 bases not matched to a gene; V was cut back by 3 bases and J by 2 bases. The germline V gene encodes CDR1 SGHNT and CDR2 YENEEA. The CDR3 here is CASSLRGTGYTDTQYF. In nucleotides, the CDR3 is TGTGCCAGCAGCTTGCGGGGGACAGGGTACACAGATACGCAGTATTTT.

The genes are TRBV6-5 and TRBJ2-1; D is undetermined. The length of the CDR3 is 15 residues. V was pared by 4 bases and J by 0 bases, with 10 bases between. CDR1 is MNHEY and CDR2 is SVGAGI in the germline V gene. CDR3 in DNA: TGTGCCAGCAGTTTGATAATGAGCTCCTACAATGAGCAGTTCTTC. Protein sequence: CASSLIMSSYNEQFF.

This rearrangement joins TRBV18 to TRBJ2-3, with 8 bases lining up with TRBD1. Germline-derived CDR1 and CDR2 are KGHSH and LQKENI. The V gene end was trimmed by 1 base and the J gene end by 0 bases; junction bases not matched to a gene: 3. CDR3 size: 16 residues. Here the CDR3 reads CASSPQQGVSTDTQYF. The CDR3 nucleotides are TGTGCCAGCTCACCACAACAGGGGGTCAGCACAGATACGCAGTATTTT.

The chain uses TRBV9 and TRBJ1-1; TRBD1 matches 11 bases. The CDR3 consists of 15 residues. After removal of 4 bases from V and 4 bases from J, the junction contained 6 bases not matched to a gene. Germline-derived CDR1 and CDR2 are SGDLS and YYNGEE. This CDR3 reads CASSPQGQGGTEAFF. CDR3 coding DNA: TGTGCCAGCAGCCCCCAGGGACAGGGGGGCACTGAAGCTTTCTTT. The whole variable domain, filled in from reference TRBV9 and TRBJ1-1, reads DSGVTQTPKHLITATGQRVTLRCSPRSGDLSVYWYQQSLDQGLQFLIQYYNGEERAKGNILERFSAQQFPDLHSELNLSSLELGDSALYFCASSPQGQGGTEAFFGQGTRLTVV.

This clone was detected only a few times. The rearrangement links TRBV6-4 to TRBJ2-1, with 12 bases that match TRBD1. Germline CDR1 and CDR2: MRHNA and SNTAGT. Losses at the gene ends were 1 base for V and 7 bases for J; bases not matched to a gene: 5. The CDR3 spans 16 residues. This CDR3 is CASSDWGTGGGNEQFF. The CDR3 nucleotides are TGTGCCAGCAGTGACTGGGGGACAGGGGGCGGGAATGAGCAGTTCTTC.

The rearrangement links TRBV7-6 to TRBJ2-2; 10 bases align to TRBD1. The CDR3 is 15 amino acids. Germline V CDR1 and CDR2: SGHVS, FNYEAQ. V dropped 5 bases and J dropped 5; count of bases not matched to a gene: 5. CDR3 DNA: TGTGCCAGCAGCGCTGACAGGGGGCAGACCGGGGAGCTGTTTTTT. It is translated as CASSADRGQTGELFF.

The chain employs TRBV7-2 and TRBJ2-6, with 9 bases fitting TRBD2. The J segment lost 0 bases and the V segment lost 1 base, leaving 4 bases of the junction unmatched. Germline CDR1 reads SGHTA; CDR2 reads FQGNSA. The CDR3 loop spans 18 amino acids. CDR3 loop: CASSLEAGGLSGANVLTF. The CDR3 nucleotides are TGTGCCAGCAGCTTAGAAGCGGGGGGACTCTCTGGGGCCAACGTCCTGACTTTC.

CDR3 loop: CASSPGQGSNEQYF. The DNA for the CDR3 is TGTGCCAGCAGCCCCGGACAGGGGAGTAACGAGCAGTACTTC. The chain recombines TRBV7-9 with TRBJ2-7; 9 bases align to TRBD1. Looked up from germline, CDR1 is SEHNR and CDR2 is FQNEAQ (reference sequence). The trim removed 5 bases at V and 5 bases at J, leaving 7 bases unmatched. This CDR3 has 14 residues.

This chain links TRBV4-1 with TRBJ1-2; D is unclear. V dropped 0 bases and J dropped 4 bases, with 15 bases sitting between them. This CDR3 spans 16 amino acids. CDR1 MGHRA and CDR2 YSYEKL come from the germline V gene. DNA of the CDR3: TGCGCCAGCAGCCAAGATTTTGGAGGGATCCTCTATGGCTACACCTTC. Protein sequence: CASSQDFGGILYGYTF.

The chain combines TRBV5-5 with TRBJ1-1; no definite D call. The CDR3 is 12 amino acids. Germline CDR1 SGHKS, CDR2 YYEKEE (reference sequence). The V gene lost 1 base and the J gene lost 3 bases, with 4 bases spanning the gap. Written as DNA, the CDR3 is TGTGCCAGCAGCTTGACAGACACTGAAGCTTTCTTT. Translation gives CASSLTDTEAFF.

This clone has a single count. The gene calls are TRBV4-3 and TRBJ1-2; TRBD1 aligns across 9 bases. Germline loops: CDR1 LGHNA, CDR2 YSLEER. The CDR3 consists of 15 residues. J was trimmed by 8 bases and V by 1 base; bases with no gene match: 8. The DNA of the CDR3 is TGCGCCAGCAGCCAAGGGGGGACAGGGAGTGGAGGCTACACCTTC. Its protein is CASSQGGTGSGGYTF.

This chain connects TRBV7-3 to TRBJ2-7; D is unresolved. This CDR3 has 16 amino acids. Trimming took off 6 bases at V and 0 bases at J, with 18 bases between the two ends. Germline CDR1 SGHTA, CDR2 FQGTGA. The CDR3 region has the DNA TGTGCCAGCAGTCCAAATCTTCGAGCCAACTCCTACGAGCAGTACTTC. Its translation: CASSPNLRANSYEQYF.

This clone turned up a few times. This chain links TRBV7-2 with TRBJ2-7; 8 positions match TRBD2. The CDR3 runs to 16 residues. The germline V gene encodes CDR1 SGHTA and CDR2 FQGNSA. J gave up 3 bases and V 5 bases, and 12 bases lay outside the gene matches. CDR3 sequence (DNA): TGTGCCAGCAGCCGGACCTTAGCGGGAATGGGCTACGAGCAGTACTTC. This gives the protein CASSRTLAGMGYEQYF.

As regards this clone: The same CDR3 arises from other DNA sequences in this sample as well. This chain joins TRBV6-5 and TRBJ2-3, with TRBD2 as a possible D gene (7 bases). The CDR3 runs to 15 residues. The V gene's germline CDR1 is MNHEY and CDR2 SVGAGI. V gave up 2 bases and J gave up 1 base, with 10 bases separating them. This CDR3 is CASSYLGGGTDTQYF. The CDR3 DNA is TGTGCCAGCAGTTACCTAGGGGGGGGCACAGATACGCAGTATTTT.

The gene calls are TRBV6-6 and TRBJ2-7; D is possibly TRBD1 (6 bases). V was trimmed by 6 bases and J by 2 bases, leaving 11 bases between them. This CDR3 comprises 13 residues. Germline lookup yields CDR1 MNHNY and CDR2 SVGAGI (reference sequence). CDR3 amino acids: CASSGQRPYEQYF. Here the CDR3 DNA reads TGTGCCAGCAGCGGACAGAGACCCTACGAGCAGTACTTC.

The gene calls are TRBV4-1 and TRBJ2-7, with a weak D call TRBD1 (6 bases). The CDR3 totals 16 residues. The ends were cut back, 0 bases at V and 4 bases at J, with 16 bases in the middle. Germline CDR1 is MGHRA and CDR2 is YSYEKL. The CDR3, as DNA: TGCGCCAGCAGCCAAGATCTATACGGACAGAAGTACGAGCAGTACTTC. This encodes CASSQDLYGQKYEQYF.

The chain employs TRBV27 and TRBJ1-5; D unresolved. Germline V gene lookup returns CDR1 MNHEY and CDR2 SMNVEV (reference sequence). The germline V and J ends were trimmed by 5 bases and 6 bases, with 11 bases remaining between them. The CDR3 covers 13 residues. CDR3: CASSQTWSQPQHF. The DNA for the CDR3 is TGTGCCAGCAGTCAAACGTGGAGTCAGCCCCAGCATTTT.

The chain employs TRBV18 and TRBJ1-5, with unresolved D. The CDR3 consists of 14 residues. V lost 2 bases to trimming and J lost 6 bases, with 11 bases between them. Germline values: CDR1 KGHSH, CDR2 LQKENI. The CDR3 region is CASSPTAESQPQHF. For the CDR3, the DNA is TGTGCCAGCTCACCAACGGCGGAAAGTCAGCCCCAGCATTTT.

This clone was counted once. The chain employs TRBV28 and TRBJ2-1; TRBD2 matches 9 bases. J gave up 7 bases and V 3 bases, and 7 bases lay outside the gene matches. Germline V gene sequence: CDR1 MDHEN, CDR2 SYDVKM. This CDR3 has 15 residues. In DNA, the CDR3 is TGTGCCAGCAGTTTCCCCAGCGGGGGGTATAATGAGCAGTTCTTC. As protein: CASSFPSGGYNEQFF. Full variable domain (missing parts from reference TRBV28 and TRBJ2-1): DVKVTQSSRYLVKRTGEKVFLECVQDMDHENMFWYRQDPGLGLRLIYFSYDVKMKEKGDIPEGYSVSREKKERFSLILESASTNQTSMYLCASSFPSGGYNEQFFGPGTRLTVL.

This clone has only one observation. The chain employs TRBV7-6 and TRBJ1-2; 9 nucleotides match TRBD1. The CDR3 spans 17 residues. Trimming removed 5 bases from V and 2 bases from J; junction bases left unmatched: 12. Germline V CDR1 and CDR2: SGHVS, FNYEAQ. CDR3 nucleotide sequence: TGTGCCAGCAGCCCCTCCTCCTGGGACAGGGTAAACTATGGCTACACCTTC. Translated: CASSPSSWDRVNYGYTF.

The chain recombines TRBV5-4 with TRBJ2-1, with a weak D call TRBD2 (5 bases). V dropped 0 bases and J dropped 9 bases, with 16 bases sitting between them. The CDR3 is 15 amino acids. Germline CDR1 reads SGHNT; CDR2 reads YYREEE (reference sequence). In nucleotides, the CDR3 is TGTGCCAGCAGCTTGGGTGTGGGAGATTGGGGTGAGCAGTTCTTC. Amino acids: CASSLGVGDWGEQFF.